This T cell receptor beta chain was recovered during a study of blood T cell repertoires in COVID-19. This CDR3 comprises 14 residues. Looked up from germline, CDR1 is KGHSH and CDR2 is LQKENI. V was shortened by 0 bases and J by 7 bases, with 10 bases between the two germline ends. Authors' processing steps: Reference gene primer amplification in the assay estimated nucleated cell counts. Only in-frame clones appear in the TCRdb table, and some are missing; sequencing was by immunoSEQ multiplex PCR. The D gene and trimming were derived from the DNA, and the V and J assignments and clone size from that table. The sample lists some 200,000 clones; 88% were seen once.

What was sequenced was peripheral blood. V is TRBV18 and J is TRBJ1-5, with D tentatively TRBD1 (5 bases). This receptor was obtained from a man aged 18 to 29 with active or convalescent COVID-19. In DNA form, the CDR3 reads TGTGCCAGCTCACCACCGGGGGGGAACCAGCCCCAGCATTTT. It translates to CASSPPGGNQPQHF.